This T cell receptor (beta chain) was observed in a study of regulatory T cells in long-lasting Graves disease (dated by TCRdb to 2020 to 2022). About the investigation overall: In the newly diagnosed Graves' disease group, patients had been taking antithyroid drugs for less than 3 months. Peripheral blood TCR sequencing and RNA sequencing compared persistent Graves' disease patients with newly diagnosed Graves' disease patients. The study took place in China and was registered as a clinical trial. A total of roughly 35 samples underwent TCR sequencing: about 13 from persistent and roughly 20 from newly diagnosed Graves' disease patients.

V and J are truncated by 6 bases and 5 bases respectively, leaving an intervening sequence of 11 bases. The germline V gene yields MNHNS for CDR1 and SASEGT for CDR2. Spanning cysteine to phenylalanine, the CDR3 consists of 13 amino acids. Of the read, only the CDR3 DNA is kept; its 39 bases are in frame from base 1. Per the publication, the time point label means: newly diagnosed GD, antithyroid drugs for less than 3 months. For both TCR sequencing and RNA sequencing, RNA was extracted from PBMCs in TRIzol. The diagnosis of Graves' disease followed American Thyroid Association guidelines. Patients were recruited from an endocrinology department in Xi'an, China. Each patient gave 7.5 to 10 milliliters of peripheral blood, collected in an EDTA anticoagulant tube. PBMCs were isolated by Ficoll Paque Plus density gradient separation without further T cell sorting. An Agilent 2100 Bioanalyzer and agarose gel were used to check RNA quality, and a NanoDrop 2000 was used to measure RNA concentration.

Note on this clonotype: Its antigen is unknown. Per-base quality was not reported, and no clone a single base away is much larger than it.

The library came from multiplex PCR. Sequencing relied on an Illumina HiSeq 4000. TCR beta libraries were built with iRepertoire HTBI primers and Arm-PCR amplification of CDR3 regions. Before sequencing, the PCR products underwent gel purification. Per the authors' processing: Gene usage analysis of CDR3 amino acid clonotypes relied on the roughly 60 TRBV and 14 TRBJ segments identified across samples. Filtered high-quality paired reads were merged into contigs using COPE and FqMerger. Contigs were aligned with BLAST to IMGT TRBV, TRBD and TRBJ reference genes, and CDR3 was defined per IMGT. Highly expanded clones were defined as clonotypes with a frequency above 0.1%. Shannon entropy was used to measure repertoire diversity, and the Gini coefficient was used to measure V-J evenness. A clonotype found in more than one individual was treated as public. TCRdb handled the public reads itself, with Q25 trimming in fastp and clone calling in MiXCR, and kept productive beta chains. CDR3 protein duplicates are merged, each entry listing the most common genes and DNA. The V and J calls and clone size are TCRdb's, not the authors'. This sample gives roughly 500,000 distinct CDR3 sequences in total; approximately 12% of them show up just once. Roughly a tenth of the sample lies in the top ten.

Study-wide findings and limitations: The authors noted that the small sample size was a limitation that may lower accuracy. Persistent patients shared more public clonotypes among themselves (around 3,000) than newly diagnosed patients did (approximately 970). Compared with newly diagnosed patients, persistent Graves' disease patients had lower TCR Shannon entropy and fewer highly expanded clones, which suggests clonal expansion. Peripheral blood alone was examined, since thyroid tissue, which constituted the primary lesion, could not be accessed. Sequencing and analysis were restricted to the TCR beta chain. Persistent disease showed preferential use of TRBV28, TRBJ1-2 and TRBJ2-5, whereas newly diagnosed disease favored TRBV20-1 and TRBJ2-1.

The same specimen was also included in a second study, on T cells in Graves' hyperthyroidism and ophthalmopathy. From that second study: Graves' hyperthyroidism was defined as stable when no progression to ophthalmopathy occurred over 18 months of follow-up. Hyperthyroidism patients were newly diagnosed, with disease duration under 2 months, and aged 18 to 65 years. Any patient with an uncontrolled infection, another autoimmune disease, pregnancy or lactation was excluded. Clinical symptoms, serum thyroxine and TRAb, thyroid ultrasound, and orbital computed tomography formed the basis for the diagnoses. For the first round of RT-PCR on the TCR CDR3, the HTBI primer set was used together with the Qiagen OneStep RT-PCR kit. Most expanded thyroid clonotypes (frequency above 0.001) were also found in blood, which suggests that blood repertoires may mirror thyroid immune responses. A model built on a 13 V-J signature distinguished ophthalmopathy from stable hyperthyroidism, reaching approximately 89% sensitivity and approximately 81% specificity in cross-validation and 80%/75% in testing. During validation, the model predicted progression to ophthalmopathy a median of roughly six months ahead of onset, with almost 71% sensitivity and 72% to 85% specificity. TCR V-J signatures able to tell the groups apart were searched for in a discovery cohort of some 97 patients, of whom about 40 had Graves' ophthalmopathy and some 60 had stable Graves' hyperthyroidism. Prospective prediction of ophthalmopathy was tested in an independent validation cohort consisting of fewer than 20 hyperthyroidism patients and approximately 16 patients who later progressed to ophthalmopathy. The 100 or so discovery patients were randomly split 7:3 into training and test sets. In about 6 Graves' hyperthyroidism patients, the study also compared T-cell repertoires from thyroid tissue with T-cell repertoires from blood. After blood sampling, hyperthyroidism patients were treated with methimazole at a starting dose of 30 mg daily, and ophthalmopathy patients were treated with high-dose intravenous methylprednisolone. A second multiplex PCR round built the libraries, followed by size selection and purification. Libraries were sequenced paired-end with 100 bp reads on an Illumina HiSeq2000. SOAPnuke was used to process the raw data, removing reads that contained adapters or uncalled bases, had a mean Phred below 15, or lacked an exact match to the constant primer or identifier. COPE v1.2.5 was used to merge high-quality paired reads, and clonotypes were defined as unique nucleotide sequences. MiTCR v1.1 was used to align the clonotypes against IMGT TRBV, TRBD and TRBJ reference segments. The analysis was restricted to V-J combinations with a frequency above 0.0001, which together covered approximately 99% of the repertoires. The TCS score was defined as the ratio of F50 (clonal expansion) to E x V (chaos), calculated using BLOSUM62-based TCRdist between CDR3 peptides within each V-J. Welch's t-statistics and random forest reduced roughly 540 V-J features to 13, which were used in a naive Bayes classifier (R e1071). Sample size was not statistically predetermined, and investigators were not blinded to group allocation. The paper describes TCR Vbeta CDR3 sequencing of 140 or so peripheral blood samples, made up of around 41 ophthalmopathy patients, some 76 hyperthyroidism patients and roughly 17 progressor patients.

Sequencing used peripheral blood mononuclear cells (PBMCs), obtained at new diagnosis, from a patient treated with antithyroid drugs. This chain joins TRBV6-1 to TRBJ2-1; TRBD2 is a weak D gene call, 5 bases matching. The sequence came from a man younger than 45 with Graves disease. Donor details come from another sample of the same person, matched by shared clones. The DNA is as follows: TGTGCCAGCAGCCCGGACGGGGACAATGAGCAGTTCTTC. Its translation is CASSPDGDNEQFF.